This entry lists 28 T cell receptor beta chains sequenced from one sample in a study of T cells after yellow fever vaccination. TCRdb re-called the 5' RACE reads with MiXCR, one entry per CDR3 protein. The table shows under 600,000 distinct CDR3 sequences, with roughly 12% occurring only once. The sequencing here drew on PBMCs, taken on the day of the yellow fever booster vaccination. The receptors were gathered from a young man who received the YFV17D yellow fever vaccine.

The V and J genes are TRBV4-1 and TRBJ2-3; a possible D gene is TRBD2 (5 bases). Germline values: CDR1 MGHRA, CDR2 YSYEKL. The CDR3 runs to 14 residues. Trimming removed 4 bases from V and 2 bases from J, with 10 bases in between. CDR3 DNA sequence: TGCGCCAGCAGCCGACTAACCCCCACAGATACGCAGTATTTT. Protein: CASSRLTPTDTQYF.

This clonotype was recorded a few times. This chain links TRBV9 with TRBJ2-1; 11 nucleotides match TRBD2. V was clipped by 5 bases and J by 6 bases; unmatched bases: 10. Per the germline V gene, CDR1 is SGDLS and CDR2 is YYNGEE. CDR3 length equals 16 residues. CDR3 amino acids: CASRQDPGLAVNEQFF. The CDR3 DNA reads as TGTGCCAGCAGACAGGACCCGGGACTAGCGGTCAATGAGCAGTTCTTC.

This clonotype was observed a few times. The CDR3 reads CASSSAANTGELFF. The CDR3 DNA reads as TGTGCCAGCAGCTCGGCTGCGAACACCGGGGAGCTGTTTTTT. The V gene is TRBV5-5, the J gene TRBJ2-2, with D unresolved. This CDR3 region has 14 residues. The germline CDR1 and CDR2 sequences are SGHKS and YYEKEE (reference sequence). The V end was cut by 3 bases, the J end by 0 bases, with 6 bases between.

This clonotype was picked up a small number of times. The chain combines TRBV6-5 with TRBJ2-7; 7 positions agree with TRBD2. CDR3 size: 15 residues. V trimming: 6 bases; J trimming: 5 bases; junction bases outside the gene matches: 13. Germline V lookup: CDR1 MNHEY, CDR2 SVGAGI. CDR3 coding DNA: TGTGCCAGCAGCTTAGGGACGCGGGAGTTGGACGAGCAGTACTTC. Translated: CASSLGTRELDEQYF.

This chain uses TRBV14 with TRBJ2-2; D remains ambiguous. Per germline, CDR1 SGHDN and CDR2 FVKESK. Trimming removed 1 base at V and 5 bases at J, with 11 bases between. The CDR3 sequence is 15 residues long. CDR3 coding DNA: TGTGCCAGCAGCCAAGGTCCGGGCCGTACCGGGGAGCTGTTTTTT. Amino acids: CASSQGPGRTGELFF.

Only a few counts were recorded for this clonotype. The chain carries TRBV24-1 and TRBJ2-1, with D tentatively TRBD1 (6 bases). This CDR3 is built from 12 residues. The germline V gene has CDR1 KGHDR and CDR2 SFDVKD. V was trimmed by 8 bases and J by 9 bases, leaving 13 bases between them. This chain's CDR3 is CATTQGRGEQFF. In DNA form, the CDR3 reads TGTGCCACCACCCAGGGGCGTGGTGAGCAGTTCTTC.

The V call is TRBV14, the J call TRBJ2-1; 10 bases map to TRBD2. J lost 4 bases, V lost 4 bases, and 4 bases had no gene match. The CDR3 runs to 15 residues. Germline loops: CDR1 SGHDN, CDR2 FVKESK. The DNA for the CDR3 is TGTGCCAGCAGCCGACTAGCGGGTCCGTACAATGAGCAGTTCTTC. This encodes CASSRLAGPYNEQFF.

The chain has TRBV4-3 and TRBJ2-5; D is perhaps TRBD1 or TRBD2 (6 bases each). In germline, CDR1 is LGHNA, CDR2 YSLEER. V gave up 3 bases and J gave up 5 bases, with 16 bases separating them. The CDR3 extends over 15 amino acids. Here the CDR3 reads CASSQSGALPETQYF. CDR3 sequence (DNA): TGCGCCAGCAGCCAGTCGGGGGCGCTTCCGGAGACCCAGTACTTC.

The chain carries TRBV14 and TRBJ1-5; D may be TRBD1 (6 bases). Germline loops: CDR1 SGHDN, CDR2 FVKESK. The V gene lost 3 bases and the J gene lost 7 bases, with 7 bases spanning the gap. The CDR3 length is 12 residues. CDR3 sequence reads: CASSQDSQPQHF. The CDR3 DNA reads TGTGCCAGCAGCCAGGACAGCCAGCCCCAGCATTTT.

In nucleotides, the CDR3 is TGCGCCAGCAGCTTGAACAGTGGCCCCGACGAGCAGTACTTC. Translation: CASSLNSGPDEQYF. The chain combines TRBV5-1 with TRBJ2-7; D remains ambiguous. Trimming cost V 1 base and J 5 bases, with 13 bases left between them. Germline V gives CDR1 SGHRS, CDR2 YFSETQ. This CDR3 is built from 14 residues.

The chain carries TRBV2 and TRBJ1-6; 9 nucleotides align to TRBD1. The germline CDR1 and CDR2 sequences are SNHLY and FYNNEI. V lost 3 bases, J lost 8 bases, and 2 bases stayed unmatched. This CDR3 is built from 14 residues. The CDR3 is CASSEGQGDSPLHF. DNA for the CDR3: TGTGCCAGCAGTGAGGGACAGGGTGATTCACCCCTCCACTTT.

This clonotype was seen a handful of times. The chain recombines TRBV11-2 with TRBJ2-3; no definite D call. The germline CDR1 and CDR2 sequences are SGHAT and FQNNGV. Trimming took off 5 bases at V and 0 bases at J, with 15 bases between the two ends. The CDR3 contains 16 residues. CDR3 DNA sequence: TGTGCCAGCAGCCCTCAGAGGACGGAGAGCACAGATACGCAGTATTTT. It translates to CASSPQRTESTDTQYF.

This chain links TRBV9 with TRBJ2-1; unclear D gene. Trimming cost V 0 bases and J 6 bases, with 7 bases left between them. Germline V lookup: CDR1 SGDLS, CDR2 YYNGEE. This CDR3 spans 13 amino acids. The CDR3 DNA follows: TGTGCCAGCAGCGTAGGTGTTAGCAATGAGCAGTTCTTC. Translating gives CASSVGVSNEQFF.

This chain uses TRBV24-1 with TRBJ2-2, with TRBD1 as a possible D gene (6 bases). V was trimmed by 7 bases and J by 5 bases, leaving 7 bases between them. Germline CDR1 is KGHDR and CDR2 is SFDVKD. The CDR3 is 12 amino acids. The CDR3 region has the DNA TGTGCCACCAGGGGACAAACCGGGGAGCTGTTTTTT. This codes for CATRGQTGELFF.

This chain uses TRBV12-3 or TRBV12-4 with TRBJ1-1; D call uncertain. This CDR3 contains 15 residues. V was clipped by 4 bases and J by 1 base, with 13 bases between them. The CDR3 sequence is CASSSFLRENTEAFF. CDR3 bases: TGTGCCAGCAGTTCTTTCCTTAGAGAGAACACTGAAGCTTTCTTT.

This clonotype was seen a few times. V and J are TRBV5-1 and TRBJ2-1; maybe TRBD2 (7 bases). V shed 5 bases and J shed 4 bases, with 13 bases lying between them. Germline-derived CDR1 and CDR2 are SGHRS and YFSETQ. The CDR3 sequence is 14 residues long. CDR3 amino acids: CASRGASGYNEQFF. The CDR3 DNA sequence: TGCGCCAGCAGGGGGGCTAGCGGTTACAATGAGCAGTTCTTC.

The table lists this clonotype with a few counts. This chain joins TRBV7-8 and TRBJ2-2; 7 nucleotides agree with TRBD1. Germline CDR1 and CDR2: SGHVS and FQNEAQ. This CDR3 has 16 residues. J was trimmed by 7 bases and V by 5 bases; bases with no gene match: 13. CDR3 amino acids: CASSHRVVGGIGELFF. CDR3 sequence (DNA): TGTGCCAGCAGCCATCGCGTTGTAGGGGGCATCGGGGAGCTGTTTTTT.

The J gene is TRBJ2-3, the V gene TRBV2; 10 bases fit TRBD1. V lost 6 bases, J lost 4 bases, and 13 bases stayed unmatched. CDR1 SNHLY and CDR2 FYNNEI come from the germline V gene. The length of the CDR3 is 17 residues. CDR3 DNA: TGTGCCAGCAGACGAGGCACCGGGACAGGGGATGCAGATACGCAGTATTTT. Translation: CASRRGTGTGDADTQYF.

This clonotype was counted many times. This sequence joins TRBV30 and TRBJ1-1; tentative D call: TRBD1 (5 bases). This CDR3 comprises 12 residues. Trimming shortened V by 6 bases and J by 4 bases, and 12 bases separated the two germline ends. Germline CDR1 reads GTSNPN; CDR2 reads SVGIG (reference sequence). The CDR3 is CACERQGTEAFF. DNA for the CDR3: TGTGCCTGTGAGAGGCAGGGCACTGAAGCTTTCTTT. Based on the CDR3 plus reference TRBV30 and TRBJ1-1, the full variable domain is SQTIHQWPATLVQPVGSPLSLECTVEGTSNPNLYWYRQAAGRGLQLLFYSVGIGQISSEVPQNLSASRPQDRQFILSSKKLLLSDSGFYLCACERQGTEAFFGQGTRLTVV.

This clonotype was counted only a few times. The chain couples TRBV27 to TRBJ2-1, with TRBD2 identical over 12 bases. Unmatched junction bases numbered 8, after V lost 3 bases and J lost 8 bases. CDR1 is MNHEY, CDR2 SMNVEV, per germline (reference sequence). This CDR3 has 16 amino acids. The CDR3 protein is CASSFSTSGGGYEQFF. The CDR3 nucleotides are TGTGCCAGCAGTTTCTCGACTAGCGGGGGAGGTTATGAGCAGTTCTTC.

J is TRBJ2-5 and V is TRBV24-1; TRBD1 aligns across 8 bases. Germline lookup yields CDR1 KGHDR and CDR2 SFDVKD. The CDR3 has 17 residues. J was trimmed by 2 bases and V by 3 bases; bases with no gene match: 10. The CDR3 DNA sequence: TGTGCCACCAGTGATCCTTCAACAGGGGGGAGGCAAGAGACCCAGTACTTC. It yields the protein CATSDPSTGGRQETQYF.

This chain joins TRBV20-1 and TRBJ2-6; no firm D call. With 1 base removed from V and 2 bases from J, the gap between germline ends came to 0 bases. The CDR3 covers 12 residues. The V gene's germline CDR1 is DFQATT and CDR2 SNEGSKA (reference sequence). Here the CDR3 reads CSARAGANVLTF. DNA for the CDR3: TGCAGTGCTAGAGCTGGGGCCAACGTCCTGACTTTC.

V and J are TRBV14 and TRBJ2-1; tentative D call: TRBD2 (6 bases). This CDR3 is 16 amino acids long. Germline loops: CDR1 SGHDN, CDR2 FVKESK. V was pared by 4 bases and J by 4 bases, with 17 bases between. Here the CDR3 DNA reads TGTGCCAGCAGCCTACCATCTAGCGCTGATTACAATGAGCAGTTCTTC. It codes for CASSLPSSADYNEQFF.

This clonotype was counted many times. Written as DNA, the CDR3 is TGTGCCAGCAGCGTAACGGGACAGCTCCCCTACGAGCAGTACTTC. This gives the protein CASSVTGQLPYEQYF. The chain recombines TRBV9 with TRBJ2-7; 7 bases are a match to TRBD1. The CDR3 contains 15 residues. Germline V gene lookup returns CDR1 SGDLS and CDR2 YYNGEE. V was pared by 1 base and J by 2 bases, with 6 bases of the junction left unmatched. The full variable domain, rest sourced from reference TRBV9 and TRBJ2-7, is DSGVTQTPKHLITATGQRVTLRCSPRSGDLSVYWYQQSLDQGLQFLIQYYNGEERAKGNILERFSAQQFPDLHSELNLSSLELGDSALYFCASSVTGQLPYEQYFGPGTRLTVT.

This clonotype was detected a few times. The chain has TRBV5-6 and TRBJ1-6, with 7 bases aligning to TRBD1. Germline CDR1 SGHDT, CDR2 YYEEEE. Losses at the gene ends were 5 bases for V and 8 bases for J; bases not matched to a gene: 4. CDR3 size: 13 residues. CDR3 DNA: TGTGCCAGCAGAGGACAGGACGATTCACCCCTCCACTTT. It encodes CASRGQDDSPLHF.

The V call is TRBV7-3, the J call TRBJ2-1, with D tentatively TRBD1 (6 bases). In germline, CDR1 is SGHTA, CDR2 FQGTGA. The V gene lost 5 bases and the J gene lost 2 bases, with 16 bases spanning the gap. The CDR3 extends over 16 amino acids. The CDR3: CASSTGHSNAYNEQFF. The CDR3 coding sequence is TGTGCCAGCAGCACGGGACACTCCAACGCCTACAATGAGCAGTTCTTC.

This clonotype appeared a few times. This sequence joins TRBV5-1 and TRBJ2-3; weak D call: TRBD2 (5 bases). Germline V gene data show CDR1 as SGHRS and CDR2 as YFSETQ. The V end lost 4 bases, the J end lost 0 bases, and 15 bases lay between the germline ends. The CDR3 totals 16 residues. CDR3 sequence reads: CASSARSGSSTDTQYF. As DNA, the CDR3 is TGCGCCAGCAGCGCTCGGTCGGGGTCTAGCACAGATACGCAGTATTTT.

This clonotype was seen a few times. The chain links TRBV6-2 or TRBV6-3 to TRBJ2-4; D is ambiguous. The germline gives CDR1 MNHEY, CDR2 SVGEGT. Trimming cost V 0 bases and J 0 bases, with 18 bases left between them. CDR3 size: 19 residues. In nucleotides, the CDR3 is TGTGCCAGCAGTTACTCGGCCGGCAGTCAGATCCTAGCCAAAAACATTCAGTACTTC. This sequence encodes CASSYSAGSQILAKNIQYF.